One and the same sample provided the 25 T cell receptor beta chains below, sequenced in a study of Graves' ophthalmopathy and Graves' hyperthyroidism. RNA transcripts yielded amplified TCR beta CDR3 regions. Scientists carried out first-round RT-PCR using HTBI primers and then a second-round multiplex PCR. TCRdb ran MiXCR on the multiplex PCR reads and lists one entry per CDR3 protein. Among over 500,000 distinct CDR3 sequences listed, 22% were seen once. Sample: peripheral blood. These receptors all stem from a young woman with stable Graves' hyperthyroidism. Some clones in this sample may be carry-over from other donors' samples.

This clonotype has only a few counts. The chain links TRBV6-1 to TRBJ1-1, with a possible D match to TRBD1 (5 bases). In germline, CDR1 is MNHNS, CDR2 SASEGT. The CDR3 is 14 amino acids. V was shortened by 8 bases and J by 4 bases, with 17 bases between the two germline ends. The CDR3 region is CASRRAVDSTEAFF. DNA for the CDR3: TGTGCCAGCCGAAGGGCGGTCGACAGCACTGAAGCTTTCTTT.

This clonotype was counted a few times. V and J are TRBV20-1 and TRBJ2-7, with a possible D match to TRBD1 (5 bases). The CDR3 consists of 14 residues. From germline, CDR1 is DFQATT and CDR2 SNEGSKA (reference sequence). Trimming shortened V by 4 bases and J by 0 bases, and 13 bases separated the two germline ends. CDR3 sequence reads: CSATVGPSSYEQYF. The CDR3 DNA reads as TGCAGTGCTACGGTGGGGCCATCCTCCTACGAGCAGTACTTC.

This clonotype was counted ten times or more. The chain recombines TRBV6-1 with TRBJ2-4, with D unclear. There are 13 residues in the CDR3. The V gene lost 6 bases and the J gene lost 8 bases, with 14 bases spanning the gap. Per the germline V gene, CDR1 is MNHNS and CDR2 is SASEGT. The CDR3 coding sequence is TGTGCCAGCAGCCAATTCAGCACGCACATTCAGTACTTC. This codes for CASSQFSTHIQYF.

V is TRBV20-1 and J is TRBJ1-1; D gene ambiguous. V dropped 6 bases and J dropped 0 bases, with 8 bases sitting between them. The CDR3 length is 12 residues. Per germline, CDR1 DFQATT and CDR2 SNEGSKA (reference sequence). The CDR3 spells CSALGMNTEAFF. For the CDR3, the DNA is TGCAGTGCCCTTGGGATGAACACTGAAGCTTTCTTT.

In its sample, this clonotype was seen a few times. The V and J genes are TRBV12-3 or TRBV12-4 and TRBJ1-2, with 7 bases identical to TRBD1. This CDR3 has 11 amino acids. The ends lost 7 bases at V and 8 bases at J; junction bases unmatched: 4. The CDR3 is CASTRGYGYTF. CDR3 nucleotides: TGTGCCAGCACCAGGGGGTACGGCTACACCTTC.

This clonotype has a count of ten or more. CDR3 nucleotide sequence: TGTGCCAGCAGCCAAGACAGGGTCTCCTACGAGCAGTACTTC. The encoded protein is CASSQDRVSYEQYF. V usage is TRBV6-2 or TRBV6-3 and J usage is TRBJ2-7; 7 bases are shared with TRBD1. Germline assignment: CDR1 MNHEY and CDR2 SVGEGT. CDR3 length: 14 amino acids. V shed 6 bases and J 0 bases; nucleotides not matched to a gene: 5.

There are many counts of this clonotype. An end of the junction differs from the germline gene, which may be a read error. V and J are TRBV28 and TRBJ2-7, with 10 bases lining up with TRBD2. CDR3 length: 16 amino acids. Germline values: CDR1 MDHEN, CDR2 SYDVKM. Here the CDR3 reads CASSASGRGGAYEQHF. CDR3 coding DNA: TGTGCCAGCAGCGCGAGCGGGAGGGGAGGTGCCTACGAGCAGCACTTC.

This clonotype was observed many times. The CDR3 protein is CAIVGGPGTEAFF. The CDR3 DNA is TGTGCCATCGTTGGGGGCCCCGGGACTGAAGCTTTCTTT. The chain combines TRBV10-3 with TRBJ1-1, with D possibly matching TRBD1 (6 bases). Trimming cost V 8 bases and J 5 bases, with 15 bases left between them. Germline V CDR1 and CDR2: ENHRY, SYGVKD. The CDR3 length is 13 residues.

This clonotype was observed a single time. This chain joins TRBV18 and TRBJ2-2; unclear D gene. The CDR3 has 15 amino acids. The ends were cut back, 6 bases at V and 1 base at J, with 12 bases in the middle. CDR1 and CDR2 (germline): KGHSH, LQKENI. The CDR3 loop is CASSSGSKNTGELFF. The CDR3, as DNA: TGTGCCAGCTCGTCCGGGTCAAAGAACACCGGGGAGCTGTTTTTT.

This clonotype occurred many times. The chain joins TRBV20-1 to TRBJ1-1; D is uncertain. Germline CDR1 reads DFQATT; CDR2 reads SNEGSKA (reference sequence). This CDR3 spans 13 amino acids. V lost 0 bases and J lost 4, with 9 bases in between. The CDR3 nucleotides read TGCAGTGCTAGAGACGGCTTCGCCACTGAAGCTTTCTTT. Translating gives CSARDGFATEAFF.

About this clonotype itself: The CDR3 does not close with the conserved phenylalanine or tryptophan, likely indicating a read error. No DNA is shown, since the ends of the CDR3 on it are uncertain; the CDR3 is the one TCRdb lists. The gene calls are TRBV24-1 and TRBJ1-2; TRBD1 was called by the table and not checked on the DNA. CDR1 is KGHDR, CDR2 SFDVKD, per germline. The CDR3 length is 11 residues, termini included. The CDR3 sequence is CATSDFGTVEP.

About this clonotype: The junction and the germline gene differ at one end; a read error may be behind it. The V call is TRBV12-3 or TRBV12-4, the J call TRBJ2-5; 8 nucleotides agree with TRBD1. This CDR3 is 13 amino acids long. CDR3 in amino acids: CASSFVDRETRYF. Here the CDR3 DNA reads TGTGCCAGCAGTTTTGTGGACAGGGAGACCCGGTACTTC.

The rearrangement joins TRBV6-5 to TRBJ1-5; a weak D match, TRBD1 (6 bases). This CDR3 region has 15 residues. Trimming shortened V by 6 bases and J by 6 bases, and 18 bases separated the two germline ends. CDR1 is MNHEY and CDR2 is SVGAGI in the germline V gene. CDR3 loop: CASSRSRGARQPQHF. For the CDR3, the DNA is TGTGCCAGCAGCCGCTCGAGGGGGGCGCGTCAGCCCCAGCATTTT.

This clonotype occurred many times. The chain combines TRBV20-1 with TRBJ1-5, with no clear D. CDR3 length equals 12 residues. Germline CDR1 is DFQATT and CDR2 is SNEGSKA (reference sequence). Trimming shortened V by 5 bases and J by 4 bases, and 9 bases separated the two germline ends. The DNA for the CDR3 is TGCAGTGCTGTGTACAAGAATCAGCCCCAGCATTTT. This encodes CSAVYKNQPQHF.

This chain links TRBV6-2 or TRBV6-3 with TRBJ1-2, with 7 bases matching TRBD1. The CDR3 contains 16 residues. Germline loops: CDR1 MNHEY, CDR2 SVGEGT. With 6 bases clipped from V and 6 bases from J, the junction kept 16 bases outside the gene matches. This chain's CDR3 is CASSPRGAHAADGYTF. The CDR3 region has the DNA TGTGCCAGCAGCCCCAGGGGGGCCCACGCGGCCGATGGCTACACCTTC.

This clonotype was seen only a few times. One base away lies a much larger clone, so this may be a sequencing read error. The chain uses TRBV6-4 and TRBJ2-7; D is unclear. Germline lookup yields CDR1 MRHNA and CDR2 SNTAGT. The CDR3 consists of 16 residues. The CDR3 bases are TGTGCCAGCAGTGACTGGGCGGAATTGGGCTCCTACGAGCAGTGCTTC. Its protein product is CASSDWAELGSYEQCF.

At least ten counts were recorded for this clonotype. This rearrangement joins TRBV20-1 to TRBJ1-3; tentatively, D is TRBD1 (6 bases). The germline gives CDR1 DFQATT, CDR2 SNEGSKA (reference sequence). V gave up 3 bases and J gave up 0 bases, with 18 bases separating them. This CDR3 has 17 residues. CDR3 in DNA: TGCAGTGCTAGTGGTCCCCAGGGACAATCCTCTGGAAACACCATATATTTT. Translation: CSASGPQGQSSGNTIYF.

Concerning this clonotype: A much more abundant neighbour one base away suggests this may be a read error. The rearrangement links TRBV6-2 or TRBV6-3 to TRBJ1-3; the D is unclear. Per germline, CDR1 MNHEY and CDR2 SVGEGT. The V end was cut by 4 bases, the J end by 0 bases, with 7 bases between. CDR3 size: 14 residues. The DNA of the CDR3 is TGTGCCAGCAGTTTCGGGGACTCTGGAAACACCATATATTTT. Amino acids: CASSFGDSGNTIYF.

The chain couples TRBV29-1 to TRBJ2-2; 10 bases agree with TRBD1. Germline loops: CDR1 SQVTM, CDR2 ANQGSEA. CDR3 length equals 15 residues. Trimming at V came to 3 bases and at J to 6 bases, leaving 7 bases not matched to a gene. The CDR3 region has the DNA TGCAGCGTTGAGAGGACAGGGGGATTATCCGGGGAGCTGTTTTTT. This gives the protein CSVERTGGLSGELFF.

This clonotype turned up a few times. The V gene is TRBV2, the J gene TRBJ1-1; D unclear. Trimming took off 7 bases at V and 1 base at J, with 13 bases between the two ends. CDR3 length: 14 residues. The V gene's germline CDR1 is SNHLY and CDR2 FYNNEI. DNA of the CDR3: TGTGCCAGCAAGACCGAATCAGGGAACACTGAAGCTTTCTTT. Amino acid sequence: CASKTESGNTEAFF.

V and J are TRBV11-2 and TRBJ2-7, with 9 positions matching TRBD2. Germline CDR1 SGHAT, CDR2 FQNNGV. The V segment lost 5 bases and the J segment 0 bases; nucleotides outside the gene matches: 11. CDR3 length: 17 residues. The chain's CDR3 is CASSLLGGSGGSYEQYF. DNA for the CDR3: TGTGCCAGCAGCCTTTTGGGGGGTAGCGGGGGCTCCTACGAGCAGTACTTC.

This sequence joins TRBV20-1 and TRBJ2-7, with D unclear. Trimming left V 6 bases short and J 4 bases short, with 16 bases between. Per germline, CDR1 DFQATT and CDR2 SNEGSKA (reference sequence). CDR3 length equals 13 residues. CDR3 in amino acids: CSARTVSSYEQYF. CDR3 sequence (DNA): TGCAGTGCCAGAACAGTTTCTTCTTACGAGCAGTACTTC.

This clonotype has at least ten counts. The V gene is TRBV24-1, the J gene TRBJ2-5; 7 bases match TRBD1. Losses at the gene ends were 4 bases for V and 2 bases for J; bases not matched to a gene: 6. Germline V gene data show CDR1 as KGHDR and CDR2 as SFDVKD. The CDR3 is 15 amino acids. CDR3 loop: CATSDHQGQQETQYF. The CDR3 nucleotides read TGTGCCACCAGTGACCACCAGGGACAGCAAGAGACCCAGTACTTC.

This clonotype was observed many times. The chain has TRBV6-5 and TRBJ1-1, with D uncertain. Between the trimmed V and J ends, which lost 0 bases and 0 bases, there was a span of 14 bases. The CDR3 loop spans 17 amino acids. Germline CDR1 is MNHEY and CDR2 is SVGAGI. The CDR3 bases are TGTGCCAGCAGTTACTCGATCCTAAGGGTCATGAACACTGAAGCTTTCTTT. Protein sequence: CASSYSILRVMNTEAFF.

In DNA form, the CDR3 reads TGTGCCAGTAGAGTAGCCCGCTCTAACTATGGCTACACCTTC. This gives the protein CASRVARSNYGYTF. This chain connects TRBV28 to TRBJ1-2, with unresolved D. Germline assignment: CDR1 MDHEN and CDR2 SYDVKM. Trimming shortened V by 9 bases and J by 0 bases, and 14 bases separated the two germline ends. This CDR3 has 14 residues.